Below are 8 T cell receptor beta chains sequenced from a single sample in a study of blood T cells in healthy people across ages. Primers used in a second PCR of about 6 to 11 cycles were a sample-barcoded 5' primer and a J-beta primer mix. Using its own MiXCR run on the 5' RACE reads, TCRdb lists one record per CDR3 protein. The data contain 550,000 to 750,000 distinct CDR3 sequences, under 25% of them singletons. Source material: blood. These receptors originate from a man in his sixties or seventies in good health.

This clonotype has ten or more counts. The chain employs TRBV25-1 and TRBJ2-2, with 10 bases lining up with TRBD1. The V gene's germline CDR1 is MGHDK and CDR2 SYGVNS. Unmatched junction bases numbered 6, after V lost 8 bases and J lost 3 bases. The CDR3 runs to 15 residues. CDR3 sequence: CASSPGTGDTGELFF. The CDR3 DNA is TGTGCCAGCTCCCCCGGGACAGGGGACACCGGGGAGCTGTTTTTT. The full variable domain, completed using reference TRBV25-1 and TRBJ2-2, is EADIYQTPRYLVIGTGKKITLECSQTMGHDKMYWYQQDPGMELHLIHYSYGVNSTEKGDLSSESTVSRIRTEHFPLTLESARPSHTSQYLCASSPGTGDTGELFFGEGSRLTVL.

The genes are TRBV5-4 and TRBJ2-5, with 14 bases lining up with TRBD2. TRBJ2-1 matches the DNA end more closely, so the J call is doubtful. The germline CDR1 and CDR2 sequences are SGHNT and YYREEE (reference sequence). The CDR3 is made up of 15 amino acids. DNA for the CDR3: TGTGCCAGCAGGAGGGGACTAGCGGGAGAGGATGAGCAGTTCTTC. It specifies CASRRGLAGEDEQFF.

The chain's CDR3 is CSAPSGANVLTF. The CDR3 DNA is TGCAGTGCACCATCTGGGGCCAACGTCCTGACTTTC. The V call is TRBV20-1, the J call TRBJ2-6, with no clear D. V dropped 6 bases and J dropped 1 base, with 4 bases sitting between them. Germline-derived CDR1 and CDR2 are DFQATT and SNEGSKA (reference sequence). The CDR3 loop spans 12 amino acids.

This chain uses TRBV29-1 with TRBJ2-5; 14 nucleotides line up with TRBD2. Unmatched junction bases numbered 3, after V lost 4 bases and J lost 5 bases. There are 14 residues in the CDR3. The germline CDR1 and CDR2 sequences are SQVTM and ANQGSEA. For the CDR3, the DNA is TGCAGCGTTGGGGGACTAGCGGGAGTGGAGACCCAGTACTTC. It translates to CSVGGLAGVETQYF.

The chain links TRBV15 to TRBJ2-1; D remains ambiguous. Germline lookup yields CDR1 LNHNV and CDR2 YYDKDF (reference sequence). V lost 2 bases, J lost 6 bases, and 8 bases lay in between. This CDR3 is built from 13 residues. The CDR3: CATSRQLANEQFF. CDR3 bases: TGTGCCACCAGCAGACAACTTGCCAATGAGCAGTTCTTC.

This clonotype was counted only a few times. The chain uses TRBV5-1 and TRBJ2-1; 10 bases are a match to TRBD2. J was trimmed by 7 bases and V by 6 bases; bases with no gene match: 10. This CDR3 contains 15 residues. Germline V lookup: CDR1 SGHRS, CDR2 YFSETQ. The CDR3 nucleotides read TGCGCCAGCACCCTCGATAGCGGGAGGCCGAATGAGCAGTTCTTC. Encoded protein: CASTLDSGRPNEQFF.

J is TRBJ2-5 and V is TRBV5-6; 13 positions agree with TRBD2. The DNA end lines up better with TRBJ2-1; the J call may be wrong. The CDR3 covers 15 residues. Germline V lookup: CDR1 SGHDT, CDR2 YYEEEE. The chain's CDR3 is CASSKLAGGANEQFF. The CDR3 nucleotides are TGTGCCAGCAGCAAACTAGCGGGGGGGGCCAATGAGCAGTTCTTC.

A few counts support this clonotype. The chain employs TRBV28 and TRBJ1-2; a possible D gene is TRBD1 (5 bases). The CDR3 loop spans 17 amino acids. In germline, CDR1 is MDHEN, CDR2 SYDVKM. Trimming took 2 bases from V and 5 from J, leaving 21 bases between them. The chain's CDR3 is CASSLAFGAGTGYGYTF. CDR3 in DNA: TGTGCCAGCAGTTTAGCTTTCGGGGCGGGGACTGGGTATGGCTACACCTTC.